This T cell receptor beta chain was found in a study of cytomegalovirus exposure and HLA in healthy donors. Points from the study as a whole: Testing in vitro showed a few CMV-associated chains specific for CMV antigens. Highest at DRB1 and lowest at HLA-C, TCR association rates differed among HLA loci in a later analysis. Most TCR sequences were uncommon, yet certain public TCRs appeared in many donors.

In this sample, this clone turned up a few times. Its specificity is not known. The PCR was carried out with 60 Vbeta primers and 13 Jbeta primers. Authors' processing steps: A later analysis counted some 87 million unique TCR beta chains, around 11 million shared. Some clones are missing from TCRdb's copy, which holds only in-frame ones; the method was immunoSEQ multiplex PCR. That table gives V, J and clone size, and the DNA gave D and trimming. The sample consists of under 150,000 clones, 65% to 80% of them appearing once. The CDR3 loop spans 14 amino acids. The germline V and J ends were trimmed by 2 bases and 6 bases, with 11 bases remaining between them. The germline V gene encodes CDR1 MNHEY and CDR2 SVGAGI.

The origin of this receptor is a human donor in good health. The source material was PBMCs. The V gene is TRBV6-5, the J gene TRBJ1-5; the D is unclear. In nucleotides, the CDR3 is TGTGCCAGCAGTTACACGGGTATCGCTCAGCCCCAGCATTTT. This gives the protein CASSYTGIAQPQHF.